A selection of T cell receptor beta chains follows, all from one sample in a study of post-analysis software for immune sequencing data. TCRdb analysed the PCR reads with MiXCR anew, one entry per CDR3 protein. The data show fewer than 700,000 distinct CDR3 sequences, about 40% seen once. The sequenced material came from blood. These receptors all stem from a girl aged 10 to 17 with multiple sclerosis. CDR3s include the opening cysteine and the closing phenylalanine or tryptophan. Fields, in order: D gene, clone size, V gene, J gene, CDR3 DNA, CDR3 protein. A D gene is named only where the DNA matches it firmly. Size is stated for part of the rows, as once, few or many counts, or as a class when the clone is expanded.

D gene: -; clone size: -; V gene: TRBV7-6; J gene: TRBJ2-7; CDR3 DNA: TGTGCCAGCAGCCCCTACAATCCGGGACCAGGGGCAATCTACGAGCAGTACTTC; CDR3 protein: CASSPYNPGPGAIYEQYF
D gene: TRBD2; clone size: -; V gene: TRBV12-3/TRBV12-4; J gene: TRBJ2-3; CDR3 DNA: TGTGCCAGCGTAAACGGGAGGGTTGGCACAGATGCGCAGTATTTT; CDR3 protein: CASVNGRVGTDAQYF
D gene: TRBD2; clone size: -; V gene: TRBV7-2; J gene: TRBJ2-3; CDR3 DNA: TGTGCCAGCAGCAAACGGACTAGCGGGGGGGCCGCAGATACGCAGTATTTT; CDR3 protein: CASSKRTSGGAADTQYF
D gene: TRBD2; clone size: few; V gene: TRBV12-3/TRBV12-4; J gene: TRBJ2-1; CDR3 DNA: TGTGCCAGCGGGACTAGCGTTCAGAGGTCCCACAATGAGCAGTTCTTC; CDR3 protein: CASGTSVQRSHNEQFF
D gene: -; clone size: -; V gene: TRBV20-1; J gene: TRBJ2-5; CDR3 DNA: TGCAGTGCTACTGATCGCCAGGAGACCCAGTACTTC; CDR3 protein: CSATDRQETQYF
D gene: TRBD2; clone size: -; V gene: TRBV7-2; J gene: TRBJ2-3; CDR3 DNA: TGTGCCAGCAGCTCGATCCCGGGACTAGCGGGGACGACGCAGTATTTT; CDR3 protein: CASSSIPGLAGTTQYF
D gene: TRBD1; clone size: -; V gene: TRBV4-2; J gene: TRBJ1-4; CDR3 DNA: TGTGCCAGCAGCCCCGACAGGGTCCCCAATGAAAAACTGTTTTTT; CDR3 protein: CASSPDRVPNEKLFF
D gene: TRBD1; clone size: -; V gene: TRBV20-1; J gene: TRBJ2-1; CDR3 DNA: TGCAGTGCTAGAACAACGACAGGGGGGTGGTACAATGAGCAGTTCTTC; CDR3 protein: CSARTTTGGWYNEQFF
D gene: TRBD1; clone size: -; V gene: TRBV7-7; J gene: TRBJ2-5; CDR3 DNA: TGTGCCAGCAGCGAGGGGGCAGCGGAGAGAGAGACCCAGTACTTC; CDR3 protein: CASSEGAAERETQYF
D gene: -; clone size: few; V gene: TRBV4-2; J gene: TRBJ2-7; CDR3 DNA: TGTGCCAGCAGCCCCCACCATGAATCGGCCTACGAGCAGTACTTC; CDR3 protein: CASSPHHESAYEQYF
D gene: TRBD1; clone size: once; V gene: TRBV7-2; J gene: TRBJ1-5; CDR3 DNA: TGTGCCAGCAGGTACAGACAGGGGTCGACGCCCCAGCATTTT; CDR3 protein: CASRYRQGSTPQHF
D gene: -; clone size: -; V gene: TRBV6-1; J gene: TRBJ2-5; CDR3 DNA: TGTGCCAGCAGTGACTATAATACGGGGCGAGAGACCCAGTACTTC; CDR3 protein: CASSDYNTGRETQYF
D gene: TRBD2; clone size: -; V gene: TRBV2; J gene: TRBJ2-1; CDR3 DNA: TGTGCCAGCAGTGAAGGGCTAGCGGGACTGAATGAGCAGTTCTTC; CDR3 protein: CASSEGLAGLNEQFF
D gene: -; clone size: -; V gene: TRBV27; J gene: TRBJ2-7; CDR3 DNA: TGTGCCAGCAGGCCCAGGAGGAACTGGTCCTACGAGCAGTACTTC; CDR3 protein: CASRPRRNWSYEQYF
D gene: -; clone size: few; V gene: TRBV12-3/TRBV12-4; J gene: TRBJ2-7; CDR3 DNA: TGTGCCAGCGGGCAGACTGCCTACGAGCAGTACTTC; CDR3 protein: CASGQTAYEQYF
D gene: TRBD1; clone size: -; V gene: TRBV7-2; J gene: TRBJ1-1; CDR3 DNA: TGTGCCAGCAGCTCCTCGACAGGGTTGATAACTGAAGCTTTCTTT; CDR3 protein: CASSSSTGLITEAFF
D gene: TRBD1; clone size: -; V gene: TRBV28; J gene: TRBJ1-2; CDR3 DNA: TGTGCCAGCACCCGTGGACAGGAACTTAACTATGGCTACACCTTC; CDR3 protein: CASTRGQELNYGYTF
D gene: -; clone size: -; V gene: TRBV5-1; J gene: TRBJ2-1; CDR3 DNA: TGCGCCAGCAGCGCTGGGACTGGATACAATGAGCAGTTCTTC; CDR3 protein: CASSAGTGYNEQFF
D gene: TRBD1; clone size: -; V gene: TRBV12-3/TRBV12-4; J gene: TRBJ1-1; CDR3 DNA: TGTGCCAGCAGTCTGGGGACAGTGAGATACGCTGAAGCTTTCTTT; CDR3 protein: CASSLGTVRYAEAFF
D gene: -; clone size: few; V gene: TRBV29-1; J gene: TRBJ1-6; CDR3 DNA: TGCAGCGTTGCAAGGGGGTCACCCCTCCACTTT; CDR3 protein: CSVARGSPLHF
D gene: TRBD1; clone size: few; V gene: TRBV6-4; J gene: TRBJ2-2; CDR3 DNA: TGTGCCACCGGGACAGGGGGTAACACCGGGGAGCTGTTTTTT; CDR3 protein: CATGTGGNTGELFF
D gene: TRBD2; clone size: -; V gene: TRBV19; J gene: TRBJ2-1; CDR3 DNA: TGTGCCAGTAGTATAGGCCTGCTAAGGCGTCCAGCGGGAGGCAATGAGCAGTTCTTC; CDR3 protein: CASSIGLLRRPAGGNEQFF
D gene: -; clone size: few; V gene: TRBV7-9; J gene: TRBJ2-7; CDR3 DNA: TGTGCCAGCAGCTTGTCCATCACAGGGGAGGGGGAGCAGTACTTC; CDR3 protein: CASSLSITGEGEQYF
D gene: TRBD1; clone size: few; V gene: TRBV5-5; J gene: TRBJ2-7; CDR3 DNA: TGTGCCAGCAGCTCATTGACAGGGGGCTTTAGCTCCTACAATGAGCAGTACTTC; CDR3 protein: CASSSLTGGFSSYNEQYF
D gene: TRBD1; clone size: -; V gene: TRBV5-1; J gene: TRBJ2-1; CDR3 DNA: TGCGCCAGCAGCTTGGGACAGGGTATTGAGCAGTTCTTC; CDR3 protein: CASSLGQGIEQFF
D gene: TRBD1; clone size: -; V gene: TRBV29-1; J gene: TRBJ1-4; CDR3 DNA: TGCAGCGTTGATAACCTCAGGGGGCAGGATGAAAAACTGTTTTTT; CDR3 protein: CSVDNLRGQDEKLFF
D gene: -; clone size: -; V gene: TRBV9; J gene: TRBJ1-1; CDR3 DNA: TGTGCCAGCAGCGTATCAGGGGTGAGGGGATTGAACACTGAAGCTTTCTTT; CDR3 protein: CASSVSGVRGLNTEAFF
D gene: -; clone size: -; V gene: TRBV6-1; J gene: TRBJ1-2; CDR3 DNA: TGTGCCTGCCATCGGGAATATGGCTACACCTTC; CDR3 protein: CACHREYGYTF
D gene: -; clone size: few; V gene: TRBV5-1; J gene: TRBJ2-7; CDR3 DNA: TGCGCCAGCAGCCTCACCAGGGACGCCTCCTACGAGCAGTACTTC; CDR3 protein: CASSLTRDASYEQYF
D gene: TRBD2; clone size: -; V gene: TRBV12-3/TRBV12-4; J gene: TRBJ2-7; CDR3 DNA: TGTGCCAGCAGTACCGCGGGAGGACGCTCCTACGAGCAGTACTTC; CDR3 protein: CASSTAGGRSYEQYF
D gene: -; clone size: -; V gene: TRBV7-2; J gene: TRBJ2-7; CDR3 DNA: TGTGCCAGCAGCTTCAGGATATCGGACGAGCAGTACTTC; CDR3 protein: CASSFRISDEQYF
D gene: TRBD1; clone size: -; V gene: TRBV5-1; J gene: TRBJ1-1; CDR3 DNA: TGCGCCAGCACTCTCAGGGGGAAGGACACTGAAGCTTTCTTT; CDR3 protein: CASTLRGKDTEAFF
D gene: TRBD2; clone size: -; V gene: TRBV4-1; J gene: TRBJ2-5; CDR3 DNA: TGCGCCAGCAGCCAGAATAGCGGGGGACAAGAGACCCAGTACTTC; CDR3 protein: CASSQNSGGQETQYF
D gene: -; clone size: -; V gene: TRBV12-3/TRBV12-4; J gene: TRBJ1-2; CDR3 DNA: TGTGCCAGCAGTTTAGTAGGCAGTTTCTATGGCTACACCTTC; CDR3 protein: CASSLVGSFYGYTF
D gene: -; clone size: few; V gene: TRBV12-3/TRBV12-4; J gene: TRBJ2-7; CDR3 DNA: TGTGCCAGCACCCTAGGAGGAGGGACGGGCTCCTACGAGCAGTACTTC; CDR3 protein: CASTLGGGTGSYEQYF
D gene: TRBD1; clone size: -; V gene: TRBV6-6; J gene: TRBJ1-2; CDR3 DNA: TGTGCCAGCAGTCGAGGGACAGGGAGTAATGGCTACACCTTC; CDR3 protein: CASSRGTGSNGYTF
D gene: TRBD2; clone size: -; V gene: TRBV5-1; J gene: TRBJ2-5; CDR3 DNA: TGCGCCAGCAGCCCTCTAGCGGCATACGGGACCCAGTACTTC; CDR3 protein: CASSPLAAYGTQYF
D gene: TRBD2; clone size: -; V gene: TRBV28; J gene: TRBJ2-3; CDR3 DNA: TGTGCCAGCAGCCTGGTAGGGGGACTAGCGGACACAGATACGCAGTATTTT; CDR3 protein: CASSLVGGLADTDTQYF
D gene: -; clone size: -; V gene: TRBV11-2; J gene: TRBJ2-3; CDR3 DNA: TGTGCCAGCGGTTCCGTCCCTCGGGAGACAGATACGCAGTATTTT; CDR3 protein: CASGSVPRETDTQYF
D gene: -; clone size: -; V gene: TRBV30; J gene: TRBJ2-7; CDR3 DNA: TGTGCCTGGAGTGTGGGAAACGAGCAGTACTTC; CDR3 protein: CAWSVGNEQYF
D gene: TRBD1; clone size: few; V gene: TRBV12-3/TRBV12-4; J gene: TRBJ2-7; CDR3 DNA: TGTGCCAGCAGTATGACAGGGGGCAGCTACGAGCAGTACTTC; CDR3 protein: CASSMTGGSYEQYF
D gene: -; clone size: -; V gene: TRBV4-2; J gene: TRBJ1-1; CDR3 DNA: TGTGCCAGCAGCCCGTGGGGCCAAGGAAGCACTGAAGCTTTCTTT; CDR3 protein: CASSPWGQGSTEAFF
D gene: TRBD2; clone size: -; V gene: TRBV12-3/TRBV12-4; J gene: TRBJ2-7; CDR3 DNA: TGTGCCAGCAGTCCCTTAGCGGGAGGGCCTACCTACGAGCAGTACTTC; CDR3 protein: CASSPLAGGPTYEQYF
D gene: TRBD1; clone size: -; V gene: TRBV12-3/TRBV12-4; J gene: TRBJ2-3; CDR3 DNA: TGTGCCAGCAGTTTCTTGAAACAGGGGATGGGTACGCAGTATTTT; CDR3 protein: CASSFLKQGMGTQYF
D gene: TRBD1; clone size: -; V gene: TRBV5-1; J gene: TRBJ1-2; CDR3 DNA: TGCGCCAGCAGCTTCGCCCGGGGACAGGGTTATGGCTACACCTTC; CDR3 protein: CASSFARGQGYGYTF
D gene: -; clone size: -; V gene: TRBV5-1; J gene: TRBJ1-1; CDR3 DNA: TGCGCCAGCAGCGGACCAGGGGACACTGAAGCTTTCTTT; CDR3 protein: CASSGPGDTEAFF
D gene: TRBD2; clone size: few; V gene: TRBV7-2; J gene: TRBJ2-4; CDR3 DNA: TGTGCCAGCAGCTTAGTTGGCGGGGGGCAGGGCGACCAGTACTTC; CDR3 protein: CASSLVGGGQGDQYF
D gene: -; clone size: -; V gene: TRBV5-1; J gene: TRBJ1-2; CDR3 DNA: TGCGCCAGCAGCTCGGACGGCAGGGGTGCTCGAGGCTACACCTTC; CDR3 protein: CASSSDGRGARGYTF
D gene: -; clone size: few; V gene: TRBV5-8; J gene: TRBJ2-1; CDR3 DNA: TGTGCCAGTTACAATGAGCAGTTCTTC; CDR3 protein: CASYNEQFF
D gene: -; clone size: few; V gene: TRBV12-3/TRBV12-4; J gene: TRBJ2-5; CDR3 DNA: TGTGCCAGCACTGCAGGAGAGACCCAGTACTTC; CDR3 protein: CASTAGETQYF
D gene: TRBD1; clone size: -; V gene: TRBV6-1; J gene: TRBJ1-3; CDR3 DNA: TGTGCCAGCAGTATTCACACAGGGGATCAGGGAAACACCATATATTTT; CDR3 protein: CASSIHTGDQGNTIYF
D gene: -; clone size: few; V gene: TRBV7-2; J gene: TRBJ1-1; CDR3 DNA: TGTGCCAGCAGCCCAATGTGGGGGAACACTGAAGCTTTCTTT; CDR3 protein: CASSPMWGNTEAFF
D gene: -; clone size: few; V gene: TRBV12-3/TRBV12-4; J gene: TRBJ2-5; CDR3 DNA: TGTGCCAGCAGTTTTGGGGACAAGGAGACCCAGTACTTC; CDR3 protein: CASSFGDKETQYF